These T cell receptor beta chains were read from a single sample in a study of blood T cells in healthy people across ages. One entry per CDR3 protein, called by TCRdb with MiXCR from the 5' RACE reads. This sample has about 930,000 distinct CDR3 sequences, with about 29% found just once. These records were also assigned to another study, of T cells of mothers and their children.

Sequences were obtained from blood. The receptors shown here come from a middle-aged woman in good health. Each CDR3 is given with its conserved first and last residue. The D gene is left open where the match is weak. Clone sizes are given selectively: once, few, many, or a class where the clone is expanded.

d_call,j_call,v_call,clone_size,cdr3_aa,cdr3_nt
TRBD1,TRBJ2-4,TRBV29-1,many,CSVENSGTGGPKNIQYF,TGCAGCGTTGAAAATTCGGGGACAGGGGGGCCCAAAAACATTCAGTACTTC
-,TRBJ1-5,TRBV5-5,-,CASSFRPVGDSNQPQHF,TGTGCCAGCAGCTTCCGTCCGGTAGGGGATAGCAATCAGCCCCAGCATTTT
-,TRBJ2-7,TRBV5-1,-,CASSLEGPHEQYF,TGCGCCAGCAGCTTGGAAGGGCCCCACGAGCAGTACTTC
-,TRBJ1-5,TRBV12-3/TRBV12-4,few,CASSYTGAGPQPQHF,TGTGCCAGCAGCTACACCGGGGCAGGACCTCAGCCCCAGCATTTT
-,TRBJ1-1,TRBV5-6,many,CASSRGGTEAFF,TGTGCCAGCAGCCGGGGGGGCACTGAAGCTTTCTTT
-,TRBJ2-3,TRBV20-1,-,CSASPGGRNTQYF,TGCAGTGCTAGCCCCGGGGGCAGAAATACGCAGTATTTT
TRBD1,TRBJ2-1,TRBV20-1,-,CSARQGARNEQFF,TGCAGTGCGAGACAGGGGGCTCGCAATGAGCAGTTCTTC
TRBD1,TRBJ2-3,TRBV5-1,many,CASSRDRVRDTQYF,TGCGCCAGCAGCCGGGACAGGGTTAGAGATACGCAGTATTTT
TRBD1,TRBJ1-2,TRBV5-1,many,CASSLRDSVPYGYTF,TGCGCCAGCAGCTTGCGGGACAGCGTACCCTACGGCTACACCTTC
-,TRBJ2-5,TRBV20-1,many,CSARDPGRVILQETQYF,TGCAGTGCTAGAGATCCTGGACGAGTAATCCTTCAAGAGACCCAGTACTTC
-,TRBJ1-1,TRBV18,-,CASSRGGSYLDTEAFF,TGTGCCAGCTCACGGGGGGGCTCCTATCTGGACACTGAAGCTTTCTTT
TRBD1,TRBJ1-2,TRBV25-1,-,CASSEEGARGYTF,TGTGCCAGCAGTGAAGAGGGGGCGCGAGGCTACACCTTC
-,TRBJ1-2,TRBV20-1,few,CSASERPGWYGYTF,TGCAGTGCTAGTGAACGGCCGGGATGGTATGGCTACACCTTC
-,TRBJ2-7,TRBV15,many,CATSRELEDPEQYF,TGTGCCACCAGCAGAGAATTAGAGGACCCAGAGCAGTACTTC
TRBD1,TRBJ1-4,TRBV5-1,-,CASSQTVGTGEKLFF,TGCGCCAGCAGCCAGACCGTCGGGACAGGGGAAAAACTGTTTTTT
TRBD1,TRBJ1-1,TRBV20-1,-,CSARNGQGRGTEAFF,TGCAGTGCTAGAAATGGACAGGGCCGGGGGACTGAAGCTTTCTTT
-,TRBJ2-1,TRBV28,few,CASSLNPNYNEQFF,TGTGCCAGCAGTTTAAATCCGAATTACAATGAGCAGTTCTTC
TRBD2,TRBJ2-7,TRBV7-2,many,CASSPTLGLAGYEQYF,TGTGCCAGCAGCCCTACGCTCGGGCTAGCGGGTTACGAGCAGTACTTC
-,TRBJ1-5,TRBV27,-,CASSLWGQDSNQPQHF,TGTGCCAGCAGTTTATGGGGGCAGGATAGCAATCAGCCCCAGCATTTT
-,TRBJ1-2,TRBV6-1,few,CASSETSRGRSYGYTF,TGTGCCAGCAGTGAAACAAGCAGGGGTAGGAGCTATGGCTACACCTTC
-,TRBJ2-7,TRBV7-2,-,CAGSFQGSYEQYF,TGTGCCGGCAGCTTTCAGGGCTCCTACGAGCAGTACTTC
-,TRBJ1-4,TRBV27,few,CASSLFGGNEKLFF,TGTGCCAGCAGTTTATTTGGGGGAAATGAAAAACTGTTTTTT
-,TRBJ2-7,TRBV7-2,-,CAGSLGQGGYEQYF,TGTGCCGGCAGCTTAGGGCAGGGGGGCTACGAGCAGTACTTC
-,TRBJ2-1,TRBV18,many,CASSPRATTYSYNEQFF,TGTGCCAGCTCACCCAGAGCAACAACTTACTCCTACAATGAGCAGTTCTTC